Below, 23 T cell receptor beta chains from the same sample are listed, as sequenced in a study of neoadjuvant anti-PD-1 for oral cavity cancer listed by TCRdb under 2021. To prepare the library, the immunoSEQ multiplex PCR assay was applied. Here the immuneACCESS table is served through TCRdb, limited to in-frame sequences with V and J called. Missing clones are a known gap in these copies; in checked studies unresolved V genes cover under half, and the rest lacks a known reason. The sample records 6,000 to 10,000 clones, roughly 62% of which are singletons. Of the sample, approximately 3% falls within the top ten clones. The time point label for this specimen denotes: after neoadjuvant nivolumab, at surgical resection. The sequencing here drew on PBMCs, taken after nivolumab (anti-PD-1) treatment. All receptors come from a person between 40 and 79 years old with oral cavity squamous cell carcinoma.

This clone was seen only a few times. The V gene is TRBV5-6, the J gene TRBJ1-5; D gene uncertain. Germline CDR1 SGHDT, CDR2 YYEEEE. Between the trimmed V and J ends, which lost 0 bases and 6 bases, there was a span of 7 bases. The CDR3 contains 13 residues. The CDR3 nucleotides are TGTGCCAGCAGCTTGGCCGCAGCTCAGCCCCAGCATTTT. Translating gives CASSLAAAQPQHF.

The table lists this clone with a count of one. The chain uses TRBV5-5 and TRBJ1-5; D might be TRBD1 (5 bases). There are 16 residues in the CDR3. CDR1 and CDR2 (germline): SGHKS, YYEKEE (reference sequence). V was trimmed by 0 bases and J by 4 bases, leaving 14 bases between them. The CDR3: CASSLDPGVSNQPQHF. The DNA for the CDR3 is TGTGCCAGCAGCTTGGATCCGGGGGTTAGTAATCAGCCCCAGCATTTT.

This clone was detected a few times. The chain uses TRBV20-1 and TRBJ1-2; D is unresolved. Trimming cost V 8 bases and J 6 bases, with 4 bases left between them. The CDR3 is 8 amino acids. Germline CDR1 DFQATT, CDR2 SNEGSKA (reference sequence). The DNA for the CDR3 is TGCAGTACAGATGGCTACACCTTC. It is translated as CSTDGYTF.

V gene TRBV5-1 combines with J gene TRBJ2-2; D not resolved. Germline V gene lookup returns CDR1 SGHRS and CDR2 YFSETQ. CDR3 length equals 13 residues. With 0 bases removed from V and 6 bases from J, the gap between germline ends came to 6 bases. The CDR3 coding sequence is TGCGCCAGCAGCTTGGAGATGGCCGGGGAGCTGTTTTTT. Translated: CASSLEMAGELFF.

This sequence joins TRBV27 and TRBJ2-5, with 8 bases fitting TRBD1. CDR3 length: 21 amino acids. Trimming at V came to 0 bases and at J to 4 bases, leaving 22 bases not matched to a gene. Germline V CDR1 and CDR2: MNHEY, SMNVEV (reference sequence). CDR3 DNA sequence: TGTGCCAGCAGTTTATCGATTCTATTTATCTTCAGGGGGCCCGGGCGAGAGACCCAGTACTTC. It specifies CASSLSILFIFRGPGRETQYF.

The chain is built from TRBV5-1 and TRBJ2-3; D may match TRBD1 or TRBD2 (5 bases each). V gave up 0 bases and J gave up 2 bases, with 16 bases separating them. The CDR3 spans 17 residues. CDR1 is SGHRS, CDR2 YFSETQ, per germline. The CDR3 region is CASSLGGTERSTDTQYF. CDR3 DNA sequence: TGCGCCAGCAGCTTGGGGGGGACCGAAAGGTCCACAGATACGCAGTATTTT.

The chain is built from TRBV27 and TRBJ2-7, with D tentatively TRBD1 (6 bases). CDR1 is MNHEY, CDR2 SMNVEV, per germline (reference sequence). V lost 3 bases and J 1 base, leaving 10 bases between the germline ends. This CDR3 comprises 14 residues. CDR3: CASSLGGQSYEQYF. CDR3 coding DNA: TGTGCCAGCAGTTTGGGTGGACAGTCCTACGAGCAGTACTTC.

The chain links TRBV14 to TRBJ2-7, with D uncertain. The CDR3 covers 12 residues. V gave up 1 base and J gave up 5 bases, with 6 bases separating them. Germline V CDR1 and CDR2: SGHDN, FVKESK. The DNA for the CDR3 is TGTGCCAGCAGCCAAGCTTGGAACGAGCAGTACTTC. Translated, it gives CASSQAWNEQYF.

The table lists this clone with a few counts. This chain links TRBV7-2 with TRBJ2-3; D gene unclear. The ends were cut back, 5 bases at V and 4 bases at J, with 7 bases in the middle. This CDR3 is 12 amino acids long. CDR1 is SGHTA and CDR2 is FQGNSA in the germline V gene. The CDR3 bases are TGTGCCAGCAGCCGGACCGCAGATACGCAGTATTTT. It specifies CASSRTADTQYF.

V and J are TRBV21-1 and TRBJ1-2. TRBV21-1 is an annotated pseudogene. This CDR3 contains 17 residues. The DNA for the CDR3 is TGTGCCAGCAGCAAACCGGGCTCCAATCTGGAGAACTATGGCTACACCTTC. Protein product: CASSKPGSNLENYGYTF.

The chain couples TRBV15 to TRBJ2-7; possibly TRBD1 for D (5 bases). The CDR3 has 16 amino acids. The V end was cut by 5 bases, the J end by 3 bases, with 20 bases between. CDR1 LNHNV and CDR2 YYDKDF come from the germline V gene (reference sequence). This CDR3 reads CATSYGAASNNYEQYF. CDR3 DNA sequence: TGTGCCACCAGCTATGGGGCAGCCAGTAACAACTACGAGCAGTACTTC.

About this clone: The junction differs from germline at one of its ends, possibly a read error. CDR3 sequence (DNA): TGTGCCAGCAGCCAAGAGGGGATTAGCCGTGGGTCCTTC. This translates into CASSQEGISRGSF. The chain couples TRBV5-6 to TRBJ2-7; the D gene could be TRBD1 or TRBD2 (5 bases each). The germline V gene has CDR1 SGHDT and CDR2 YYEEEE. This CDR3 is built from 13 residues.

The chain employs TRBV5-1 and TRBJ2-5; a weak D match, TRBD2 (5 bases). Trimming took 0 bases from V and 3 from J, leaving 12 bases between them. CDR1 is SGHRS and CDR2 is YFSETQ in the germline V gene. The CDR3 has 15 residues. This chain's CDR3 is CASSLVLRGKETQYF. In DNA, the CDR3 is TGCGCCAGCAGCTTGGTTTTACGAGGGAAAGAGACCCAGTACTTC.

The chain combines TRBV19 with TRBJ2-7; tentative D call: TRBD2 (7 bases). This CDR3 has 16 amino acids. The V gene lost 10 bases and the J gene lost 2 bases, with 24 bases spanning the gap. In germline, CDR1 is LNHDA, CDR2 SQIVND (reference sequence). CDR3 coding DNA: TGTGCCACCGCCCTGGGGGCGGGGGCGATCCCCTACGAGCAGTACTTC. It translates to CATALGAGAIPYEQYF.

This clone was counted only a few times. The CDR3 nucleotides are TGTGCCAGCCACAGGGAAGGTCAGCCCCAGCATTTT. Amino acid sequence: CASHREGQPQHF. The V and J genes are TRBV2 and TRBJ1-5; D might be TRBD1 (6 bases). Trimming shortened V by 8 bases and J by 6 bases, and 11 bases separated the two germline ends. Per germline, CDR1 SNHLY and CDR2 FYNNEI. The CDR3 has 12 amino acids.

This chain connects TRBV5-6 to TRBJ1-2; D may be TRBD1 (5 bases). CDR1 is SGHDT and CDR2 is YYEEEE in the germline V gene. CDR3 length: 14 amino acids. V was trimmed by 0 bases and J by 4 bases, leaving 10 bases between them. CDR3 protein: CASSLDLTVYGYTF. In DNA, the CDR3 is TGTGCCAGCAGCTTGGATCTGACAGTCTATGGCTACACCTTC. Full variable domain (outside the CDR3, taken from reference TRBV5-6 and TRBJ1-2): DAGVTQSPTHLIKTRGQQVTLRCSPKSGHDTVSWYQQALGQGPQFIFQYYEEEERQRGNFPDRFSGHQFPNYSSELNVNALLLGDSALYLCASSLDLTVYGYTFGSGTRLTVV.

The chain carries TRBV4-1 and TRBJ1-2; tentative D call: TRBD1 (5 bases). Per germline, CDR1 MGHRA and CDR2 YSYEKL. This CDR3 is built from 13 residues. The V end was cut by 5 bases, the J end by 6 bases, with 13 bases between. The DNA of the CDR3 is TGCGCCAGCAGCTACGGGACCAGGGATGGCTACACCTTC. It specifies CASSYGTRDGYTF.

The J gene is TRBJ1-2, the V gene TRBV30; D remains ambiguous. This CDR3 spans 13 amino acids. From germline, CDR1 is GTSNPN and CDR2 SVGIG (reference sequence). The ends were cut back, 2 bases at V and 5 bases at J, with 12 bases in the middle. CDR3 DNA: TGTGCCTGGAGTACCGTTGGGTTTTATGGCTACACCTTC. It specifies CAWSTVGFYGYTF.

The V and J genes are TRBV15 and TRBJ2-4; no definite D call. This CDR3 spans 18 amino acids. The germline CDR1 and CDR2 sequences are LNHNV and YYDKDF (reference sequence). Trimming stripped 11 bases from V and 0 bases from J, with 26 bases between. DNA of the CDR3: TGTGCCCAATTAGGCCAGCTACCCGGACCCAAAGCCAAAAACATTCAGTACTTC. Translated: CAQLGQLPGPKAKNIQYF.

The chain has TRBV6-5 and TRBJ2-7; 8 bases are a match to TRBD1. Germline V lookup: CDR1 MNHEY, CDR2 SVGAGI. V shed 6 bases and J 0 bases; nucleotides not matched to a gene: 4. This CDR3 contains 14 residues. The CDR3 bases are TGTGCCAGCAGCCGACAGGGGTCCTCCTACGAGCAGTACTTC. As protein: CASSRQGSSYEQYF.

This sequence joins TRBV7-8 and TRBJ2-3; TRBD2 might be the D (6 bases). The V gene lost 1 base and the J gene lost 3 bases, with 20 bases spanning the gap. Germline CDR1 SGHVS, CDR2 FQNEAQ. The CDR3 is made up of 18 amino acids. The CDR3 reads CASSLGRQGRGRTDTQYF. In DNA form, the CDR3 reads TGTGCCAGCAGCTTAGGCCGACAAGGGCGGGGTAGGACAGATACGCAGTATTTT.

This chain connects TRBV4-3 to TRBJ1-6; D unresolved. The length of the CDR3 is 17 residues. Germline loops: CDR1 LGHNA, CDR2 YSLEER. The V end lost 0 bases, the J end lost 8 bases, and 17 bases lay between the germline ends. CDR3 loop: CASSQDASPSDYSPLHF. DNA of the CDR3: TGCGCCAGCAGCCAAGATGCGAGTCCTTCCGATTATTCACCCCTCCACTTT.

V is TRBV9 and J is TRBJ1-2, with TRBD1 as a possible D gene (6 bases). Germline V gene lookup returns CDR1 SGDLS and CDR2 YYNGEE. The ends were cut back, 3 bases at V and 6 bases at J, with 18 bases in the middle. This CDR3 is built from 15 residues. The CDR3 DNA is TGTGCCAGCAGCGCTGGGGGCGGGAGTTCAAATGGCTACACCTTC. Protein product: CASSAGGGSSNGYTF.